The text below deals with one T cell receptor (beta chain). Its target is not known. Purity exceeded 95% in all sorted populations. The data are from a study of beta chain features in type 1 diabetes. The wider study: Age and gender were similar between patients and healthy donors, as were cell yields. Over all samples combined, 107,917,701 sorted cells were examined.

Isolated RNA was reverse transcribed in full, so expressed TCRB transcripts were sequenced. Sequencing was performed with immunoSEQ multiplex PCR; in TCRdb, only in-frame clones are kept and a portion is missing. Of some 360,000 clones listed, 8.5% to 10% are singletons. The CDR3 is 12 residues long. V was clipped by 4 bases and J by 0 bases, with 6 bases between them. From germline, CDR1 is GTSNPN and CDR2 SVGIG (reference sequence). Overall study results and limits: For Type 1 diabetes patients, all four CD4+ subsets carried TCRB CDR3s that were moderately but significantly shorter. PCR may have favored shorter templates equally in patients and controls.

The clonotype originates from a man under 40 with type 1 diabetes. V usage is TRBV30 and J usage is TRBJ1-1; D gene ambiguous. The sequenced material came from central memory CD4+ T cells from blood. The CDR3 sequence is CAWNSLNTEAFF. CDR3 sequence (DNA): TGTGCCTGGAACAGCCTGAACACTGAAGCTTTCTTT.